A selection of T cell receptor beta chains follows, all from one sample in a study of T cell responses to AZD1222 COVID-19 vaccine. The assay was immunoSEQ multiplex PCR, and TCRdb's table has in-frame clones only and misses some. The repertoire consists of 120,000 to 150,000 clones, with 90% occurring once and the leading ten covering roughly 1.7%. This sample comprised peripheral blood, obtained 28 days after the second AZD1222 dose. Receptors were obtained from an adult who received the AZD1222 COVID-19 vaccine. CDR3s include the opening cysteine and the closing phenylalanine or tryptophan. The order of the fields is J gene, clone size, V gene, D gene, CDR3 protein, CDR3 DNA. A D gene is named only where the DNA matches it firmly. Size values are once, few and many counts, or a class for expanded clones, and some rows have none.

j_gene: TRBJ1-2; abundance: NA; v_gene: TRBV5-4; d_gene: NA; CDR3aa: CASSFEGRTNYGYTF; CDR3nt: TGTGCCAGCAGCTTTGAGGGCCGGACCAACTATGGCTACACCTTC
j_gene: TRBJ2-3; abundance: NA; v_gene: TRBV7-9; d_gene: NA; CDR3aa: CASSQAARGSDTQYF; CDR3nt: TGTGCCAGCAGCCAAGCAGCCCGGGGATCAGATACGCAGTATTTT
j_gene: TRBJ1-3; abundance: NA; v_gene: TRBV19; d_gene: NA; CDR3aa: CASMKDVNGNTIYF; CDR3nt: TGTGCCAGTATGAAGGACGTAAATGGAAACACCATATATTTT
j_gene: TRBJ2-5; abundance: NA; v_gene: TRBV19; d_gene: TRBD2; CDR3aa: CASSIVAGTQETQYF; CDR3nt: TGTGCCAGTAGTATTGTAGCGGGTACCCAAGAGACCCAGTACTTC
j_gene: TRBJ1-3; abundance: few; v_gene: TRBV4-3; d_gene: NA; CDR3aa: CASSQDLGGTGNTIYF; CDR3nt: TGCGCCAGCAGCCAAGATCTGGGGGGGACTGGAAACACCATATATTTT
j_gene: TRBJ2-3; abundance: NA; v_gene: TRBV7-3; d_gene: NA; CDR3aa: CASSLGSLDTQYF; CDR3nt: TGTGCCAGCAGCTTAGGTAGCCTTGATACGCAGTATTTT
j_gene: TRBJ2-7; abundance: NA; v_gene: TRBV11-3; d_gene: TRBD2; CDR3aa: CASSYAGEGYEQYF; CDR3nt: TGTGCCAGCAGCTATGCGGGAGAAGGGTACGAGCAGTACTTC
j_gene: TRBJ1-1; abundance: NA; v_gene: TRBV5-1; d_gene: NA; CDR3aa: CASSLAVTSTEAFF; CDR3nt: TGCGCCAGCAGCTTGGCCGTCACATCCACTGAAGCTTTCTTT
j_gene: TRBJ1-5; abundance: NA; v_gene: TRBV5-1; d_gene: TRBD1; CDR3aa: CASSLGTASNQPQHF; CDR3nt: TGCGCCAGCAGCTTAGGGACAGCTAGCAATCAGCCCCAGCATTTT
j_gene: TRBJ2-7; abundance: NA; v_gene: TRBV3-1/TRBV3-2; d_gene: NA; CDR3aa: CASSQSSVGIYEQYF; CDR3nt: TGTGCCAGCAGCCAATCCTCGGTAGGAATCTACGAGCAGTACTTC
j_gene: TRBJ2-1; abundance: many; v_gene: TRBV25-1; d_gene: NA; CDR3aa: CASSELGPRMDEQFF; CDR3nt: TGTGCCAGCAGTGAATTAGGGCCTAGAATGGATGAGCAGTTCTTC
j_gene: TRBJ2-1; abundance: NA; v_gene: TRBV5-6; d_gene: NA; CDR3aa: CASSRDGKQFF; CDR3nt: TGTGCCAGCAGCCGAGACGGGAAGCAGTTCTTC
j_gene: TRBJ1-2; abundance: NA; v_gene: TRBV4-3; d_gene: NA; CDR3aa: CASSQATGAGGYGYTF; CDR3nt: TGCGCCAGCAGCCAAGCAACGGGGGCGGGAGGGTATGGCTACACCTTC
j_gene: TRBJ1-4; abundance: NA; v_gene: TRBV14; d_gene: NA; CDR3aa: CASSERRVTVSTNEKLFF; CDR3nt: TGTGCCAGCAGCGAAAGACGAGTCACAGTTTCAACTAATGAAAAACTGTTTTTT
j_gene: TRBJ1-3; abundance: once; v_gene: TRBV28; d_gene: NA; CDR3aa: CASSLSGQLAGSGNTIYF; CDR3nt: TGTGCCAGCAGTTTGTCAGGTCAACTCGCCGGCTCTGGAAACACCATATATTTT
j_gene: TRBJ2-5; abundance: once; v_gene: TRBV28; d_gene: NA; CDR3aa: CASSRVETQYF; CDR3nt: TGTGCCAGCAGCCGCGTAGAGACCCAGTACTTC
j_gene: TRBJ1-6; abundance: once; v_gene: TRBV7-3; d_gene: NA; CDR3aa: CASSLEWDSPLHF; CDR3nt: TGTGCCAGCAGCTTAGAGTGGGATTCACCCCTCCACTTT
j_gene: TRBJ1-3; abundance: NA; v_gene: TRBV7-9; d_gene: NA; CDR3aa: CASSLGGEYRYSSGNTIYF; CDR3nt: TGTGCCAGCAGCTTAGGCGGGGAATACAGGTACAGCTCTGGAAACACCATATATTTT